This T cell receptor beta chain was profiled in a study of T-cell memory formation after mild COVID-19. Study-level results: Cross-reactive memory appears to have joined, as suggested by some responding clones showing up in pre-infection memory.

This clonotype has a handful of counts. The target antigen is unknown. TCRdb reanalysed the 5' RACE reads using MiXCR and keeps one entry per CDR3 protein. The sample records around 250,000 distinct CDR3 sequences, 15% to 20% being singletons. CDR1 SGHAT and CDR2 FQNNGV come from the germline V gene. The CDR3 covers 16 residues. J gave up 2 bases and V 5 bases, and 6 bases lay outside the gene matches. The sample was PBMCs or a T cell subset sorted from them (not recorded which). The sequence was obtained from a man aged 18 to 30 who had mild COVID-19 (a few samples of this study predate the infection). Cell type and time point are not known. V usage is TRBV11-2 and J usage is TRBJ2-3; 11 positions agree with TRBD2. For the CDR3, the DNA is TGTGCCAGCAGCCATCTAGCGGGGGGCCCCACAGATACGCAGTATTTT. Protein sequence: CASSHLAGGPTDTQYF.